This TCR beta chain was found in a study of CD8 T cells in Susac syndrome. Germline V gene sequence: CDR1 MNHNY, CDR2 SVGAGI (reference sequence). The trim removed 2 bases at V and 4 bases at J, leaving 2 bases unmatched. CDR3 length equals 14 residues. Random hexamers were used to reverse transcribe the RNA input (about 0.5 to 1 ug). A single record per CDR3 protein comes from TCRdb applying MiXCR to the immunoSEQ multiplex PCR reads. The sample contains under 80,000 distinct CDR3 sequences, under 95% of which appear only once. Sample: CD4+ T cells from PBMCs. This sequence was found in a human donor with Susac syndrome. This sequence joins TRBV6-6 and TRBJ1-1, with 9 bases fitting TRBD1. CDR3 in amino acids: CASSYADRGTEAFF. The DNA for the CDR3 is TGTGCCAGCAGTTACGCGGACAGGGGCACTGAAGCTTTCTTT.